This entry describes one T cell receptor (beta chain). What it binds is unknown. Germline CDR1 SEHNR, CDR2 FQNEAQ (reference sequence). This CDR3 is 14 amino acids long. Unmatched junction bases numbered 7, after V lost 5 bases and J lost 4 bases. TCRdb keeps only in-frame clones here, not all; method: immunoSEQ multiplex PCR. Counted here are 30,000 or so clones, roughly 90% occurring once; the ten biggest clones make up 0.85% to 1%. This sample is part of a study of monozygotic twins with cystic fibrosis. Findings and limits, study-wide: Unrelated CF individuals shared fewer identical clonotypes than monozygotic CF twins. Median Simpson clonality of approximately 0.0088 suggested naive T cells predominated.

Input material: blood. This clonotype originated in a girl between 2 and 10 years old with cystic fibrosis. The chain uses TRBV7-9 and TRBJ1-2, with TRBD1 matching over 7 bases. The CDR3 DNA follows: TGTGCCAGCAGCCACCGGGACAGTGGCTATGGCTACACCTTC. This sequence encodes CASSHRDSGYGYTF.